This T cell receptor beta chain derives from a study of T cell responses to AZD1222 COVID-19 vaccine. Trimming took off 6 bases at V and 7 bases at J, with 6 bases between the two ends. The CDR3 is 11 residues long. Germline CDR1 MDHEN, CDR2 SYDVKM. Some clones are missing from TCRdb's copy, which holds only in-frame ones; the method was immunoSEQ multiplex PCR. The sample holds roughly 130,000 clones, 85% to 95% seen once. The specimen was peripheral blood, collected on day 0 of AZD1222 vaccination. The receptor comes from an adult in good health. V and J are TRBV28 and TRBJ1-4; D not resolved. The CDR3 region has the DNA TGTGCCAGCAGCCTCCTTGAAAAACTGTTTTTT. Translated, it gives CASSLLEKLFF.